These 8 T cell receptor beta chains originate from one sample sequenced in a study of regulatory T cells in long-lasting Graves disease. Stated time point: newly diagnosed GD, antithyroid drugs for less than 3 months. Extracted PBMC RNA gave rise to the TCR library. Arm-PCR of CDR3 regions with iRepertoire HTBI primers generated TCR beta libraries. TCRdb re-derived calls from the multiplex PCR reads in MiXCR, one entry per CDR3 protein. The sample consists of roughly 380,000 distinct CDR3 sequences, 16% of them appearing once. The same data also went into a second study, on T cells in Graves' hyperthyroidism and ophthalmopathy.

This specimen was peripheral blood mononuclear cells (PBMCs), taken at new diagnosis, from a patient treated with antithyroid drugs. The source of these receptors is a man aged 35 to 55 with Graves disease.

CDR3 residues: CASRRTGAYYEQYF. CDR3 DNA: TGTGCCAGCAGAAGGACAGGGGCTTACTACGAGCAGTACTTC. The rearrangement joins TRBV6-1 to TRBJ2-7; 9 positions match TRBD1. The J segment lost 3 bases and the V segment lost 6 bases, leaving 6 bases of the junction unmatched. Germline lookup yields CDR1 MNHNS and CDR2 SASEGT. The CDR3 is 14 amino acids.

This clonotype was counted ten times or more. The V call is TRBV7-9, the J call TRBJ1-1; the D is unclear. CDR3 length: 15 amino acids. The germline V gene has CDR1 SEHNR and CDR2 FQNEAQ (reference sequence). Trimming cost V 1 base and J 4 bases, with 13 bases left between them. The CDR3, as DNA: TGTGCCAGCAGCTTAGGGGGTTCCCGGGTCACTGAAGCTTTCTTT. Encoded protein: CASSLGGSRVTEAFF. Combining the CDR3 with reference TRBV7-9 and TRBJ1-1 gives the whole variable domain DTGVSQNPRHKITKRGQNVTFRCDPISEHNRLYWYRQTLGQGPEFLTYFQNEAQLEKSRLLSDRFSAERPKGSFSTLEIQRTEQGDSAMYLCASSLGGSRVTEAFFGQGTRLTVV.

On this clonotype itself: Since a far larger clone is one base different, this is likely a read error. The rearrangement uses TRBV12-3 or TRBV12-4 and TRBJ2-1; D is undetermined. The DNA end favors TRBJ2-3, so the J call may be wrong. The CDR3 is made up of 11 amino acids. CDR3 DNA: TGTGCCACCCGTCTTAGAGCTACGCAGTATTTT. It translates to CATRLRATQYF.

This clonotype was counted ten times or more. The V and J genes are TRBV6-1 and TRBJ1-4, with 11 bases fitting TRBD1. In germline, CDR1 is MNHNS, CDR2 SASEGT. The junction had 2 bases not matched to a gene; V was cut back by 6 bases and J by 8 bases. The CDR3 loop spans 13 amino acids. The CDR3, as DNA: TGTGCCAGCAGGGACAGGGGGCGAGAAAAACTGTTTTTT. It codes for CASRDRGREKLFF.

This clonotype has a handful of counts. The chain carries TRBV5-6 and TRBJ1-5, with D perhaps TRBD1 (6 bases). Germline CDR1 reads SGHDT; CDR2 reads YYEEEE. CDR3 length equals 17 residues. Trimming took off 4 bases at V and 0 bases at J, with 17 bases between the two ends. CDR3: CASSTLRGRHSNQPQHF. CDR3 DNA: TGTGCCAGCAGCACGCTCAGGGGCCGCCATAGCAATCAGCCCCAGCATTTT. Full variable domain (outside the CDR3, taken from reference TRBV5-6 and TRBJ1-5): DAGVTQSPTHLIKTRGQQVTLRCSPKSGHDTVSWYQQALGQGPQFIFQYYEEEERQRGNFPDRFSGHQFPNYSSELNVNALLLGDSALYLCASSTLRGRHSNQPQHFGDGTRLSIL.

V is TRBV7-3 and J is TRBJ1-1; 7 nucleotides align to TRBD1. J lost 3 bases, V lost 6 bases, and 4 bases had no gene match. This CDR3 spans 13 amino acids. The germline gives CDR1 SGHTA, CDR2 FQGTGA. The CDR3, as DNA: TGTGCCAGCAGGGCTACAGGGGACACTGAAGCTTTCTTT. Its translation is CASRATGDTEAFF.

The J gene is TRBJ2-5, the V gene TRBV11-2, with 7 bases identical to TRBD2. The CDR3 runs 15 residues. In germline, CDR1 is SGHAT, CDR2 FQNNGV. J was trimmed by 5 bases and V by 5 bases; bases with no gene match: 11. The CDR3 DNA reads TGTGCCAGCAGCCCCCGGGCCGGGGGAGGGGAGACCCAGTACTTC. It yields the protein CASSPRAGGGETQYF.

The V and J genes are TRBV12-3 or TRBV12-4 and TRBJ2-5; no reliable D call. Trimming removed 1 base from V and 5 bases from J, with 11 bases in between. The length of the CDR3 is 14 residues. The CDR3: CASSLGQTRETQYF. The CDR3 DNA follows: TGTGCCAGCAGTTTAGGGCAGACGAGGGAGACCCAGTACTTC.